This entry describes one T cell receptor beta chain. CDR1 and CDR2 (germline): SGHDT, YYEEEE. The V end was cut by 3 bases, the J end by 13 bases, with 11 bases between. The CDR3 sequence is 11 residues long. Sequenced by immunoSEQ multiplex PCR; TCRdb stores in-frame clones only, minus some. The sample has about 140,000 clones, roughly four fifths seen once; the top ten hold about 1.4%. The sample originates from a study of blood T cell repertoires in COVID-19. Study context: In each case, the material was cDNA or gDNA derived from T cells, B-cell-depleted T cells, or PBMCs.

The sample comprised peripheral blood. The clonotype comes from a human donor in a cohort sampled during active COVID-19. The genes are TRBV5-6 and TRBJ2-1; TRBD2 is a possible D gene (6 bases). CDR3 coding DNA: TGTGCCAGCAGCTCGGGACTCTCCCAGTTCTTC. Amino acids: CASSSGLSQFF.